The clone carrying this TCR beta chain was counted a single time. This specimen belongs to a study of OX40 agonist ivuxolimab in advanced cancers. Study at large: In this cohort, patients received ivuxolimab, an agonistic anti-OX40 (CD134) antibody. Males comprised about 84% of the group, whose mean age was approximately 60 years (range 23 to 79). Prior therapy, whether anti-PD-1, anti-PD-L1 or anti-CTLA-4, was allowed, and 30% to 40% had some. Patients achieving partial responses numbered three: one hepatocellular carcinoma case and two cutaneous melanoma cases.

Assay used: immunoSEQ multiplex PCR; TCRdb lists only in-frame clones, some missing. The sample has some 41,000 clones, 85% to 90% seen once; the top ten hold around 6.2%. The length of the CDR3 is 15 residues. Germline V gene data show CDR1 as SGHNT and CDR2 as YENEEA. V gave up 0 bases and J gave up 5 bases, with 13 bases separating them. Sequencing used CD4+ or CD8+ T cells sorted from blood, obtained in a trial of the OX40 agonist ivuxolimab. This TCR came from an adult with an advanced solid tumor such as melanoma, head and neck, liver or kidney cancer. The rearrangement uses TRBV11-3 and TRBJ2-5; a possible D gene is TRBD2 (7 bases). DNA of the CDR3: TGTGCCAGCAGCTTAGATAGTGGGGGGGGCGAGACCCAGTACTTC. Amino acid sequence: CASSLDSGGGETQYF.